Reported below is one TCR beta chain. No antigen is known for it. The sample comes from a study of T cell responses to AZD1222 COVID-19 vaccine. Study-wide findings and caveats: The donors showed a predominance of white British ancestry and of females, with possible underestimation of clonal diversity. Researchers report vaccine-associated CD4 TCRs spanning spike, with dominance at 160-218 and 743-854. Reportedly, close to half of spike-specific TCRs are directed against unmutated variant regions. Two AZD1222 doses significantly raised spike-specific TCR breadth and depth over controls.

Profiled with immunoSEQ multiplex PCR; TCRdb holds only in-frame clones, not every one. The data show some 180,000 clones, approximately 90% seen once. The V gene's germline CDR1 is SGHAT and CDR2 FQDESV (reference sequence). The ends lost 5 bases at V and 7 bases at J; junction bases unmatched: 14. This CDR3 contains 16 residues. The origin of this receptor is an adult who received the AZD1222 COVID-19 vaccine. Sequenced here: peripheral blood, sampled 28 days after the second AZD1222 dose. The rearrangement uses TRBV11-1 and TRBJ2-7; TRBD1 agrees at 10 bases. The CDR3 is CASSPPPGTGVGEQYF. The CDR3 coding sequence is TGTGCCAGCAGCCCTCCCCCCGGGACAGGGGTGGGGGAGCAGTACTTC. The whole variable domain, remainder taken from reference TRBV11-1 and TRBJ2-7, is EAEVAQSPRYKITEKSQAVAFWCDPISGHATLYWYRQILGQGPELLVQFQDESVVDDSQLPKDRFSAERLKGVDSTLKIQPAELGDSAMYLCASSPPPGTGVGEQYFGPGTRLTVT.